One sample yielded the 9 T cell receptor beta chains listed below, sequenced in a study of cytomegalovirus exposure and HLA in healthy donors. TCRdb keeps only in-frame clones here, not all; method: immunoSEQ multiplex PCR. Of about 140,000 clones in the sample, roughly nine tenths are singletons; the top ten hold roughly 3%. Sequencing was done on a sample of PBMCs. These receptors originate from a man between 18 and 29 years old in good health and CMV-seronegative.

The chain recombines TRBV5-1 with TRBJ2-5, with 7 bases matching TRBD1. This CDR3 has 14 residues. The germline V gene encodes CDR1 SGHRS and CDR2 YFSETQ. V shed 4 bases and J 1 base; nucleotides not matched to a gene: 4. DNA for the CDR3: TGCGCCAGCAGCCTCGGACAGGCCCAAGAGACCCAGTACTTC. This codes for CASSLGQAQETQYF.

J is TRBJ1-1 and V is TRBV4-2; maybe TRBD1 (5 bases). Germline V gene sequence: CDR1 LGHNA, CDR2 YNFKEQ. V shed 2 bases and J shed 5 bases, with 15 bases lying between them. The CDR3 consists of 15 residues. CDR3 sequence (DNA): TGTGCCAGCAGCCAAAGACCCGGGGGTGAGACTGAAGCTTTCTTT. Translating it yields CASSQRPGGETEAFF.

The rearrangement joins TRBV11-2 to TRBJ2-1; maybe TRBD1 (5 bases). The V gene lost 1 base and the J gene lost 10 bases, with 17 bases spanning the gap. Germline CDR1 is SGHAT and CDR2 is FQNNGV. The CDR3 has 15 residues. CDR3 nucleotide sequence: TGTGCCAGCAGCTTAGCCAGGGTACCCTTAGAGGAGCAGTTCTTC. This gives the protein CASSLARVPLEEQFF.

CDR3 coding DNA: TGTGCCAGCAGCGTGGCTAGCGGTTTCTCCTACGAGCAGTACTTC. Encoded protein: CASSVASGFSYEQYF. The chain has TRBV9 and TRBJ2-7, with 7 bases fitting TRBD2. The CDR3 has 15 amino acids. Germline V gene data show CDR1 as SGDLS and CDR2 as YYNGEE. The V and J ends lost 2 bases and 0 bases, in that order; junction bases with no gene match: 5.

V and J are TRBV4-1 and TRBJ2-6; TRBD2 matches 8 bases. V trimming: 0 bases; J trimming: 0 bases; junction bases outside the gene matches: 7. Germline loops: CDR1 MGHRA, CDR2 YSYEKL. The CDR3 has 19 residues. CDR3 nucleotide sequence: TGCGCCAGCAGCCAAGATCTCGGGGGGGGCCACTCTGGGGCCAACGTCCTGACTTTC. Amino acids: CASSQDLGGGHSGANVLTF.

The sample holds a few counts of this clone. In DNA form, the CDR3 reads TGTGCCAGCTCCCGGGGCTTAGCGGGAGCGGGCGAGCAGTACTTC. Its translation: CASSRGLAGAGEQYF. This chain uses TRBV18 with TRBJ2-7; TRBD2 agrees at 9 bases. The CDR3 sequence is 15 residues long. With 6 bases clipped from V and 6 bases from J, the junction kept 12 bases outside the gene matches. CDR1 and CDR2 from the germline V gene are KGHSH and LQKENI.

This clone was found once. This chain links TRBV7-9 with TRBJ2-1, with 7 bases lining up with TRBD1. The germline gives CDR1 SEHNR, CDR2 FQNEAQ (reference sequence). With 8 bases clipped from V and 4 bases from J, the junction kept 5 bases outside the gene matches. The CDR3 sequence is 13 residues long. The CDR3 loop reads CASGTERYNEQFF. The CDR3 coding sequence is TGTGCCAGCGGGACAGAACGATACAATGAGCAGTTCTTC.

The chain combines TRBV12-1 with TRBJ2-7; the table calls TRBD1, which could not be checked here. TRBV12-1 is a listed pseudogene. This CDR3 has 20 amino acids. CDR3 DNA: TGTGCCAGCAGCGGAACCTCGACAGGGAGACAGATAGGGAAAGCCTACGAGCAGTACTTC. It translates to CASSGTSTGRQIGKAYEQYF.

The chain employs TRBV7-9 and TRBJ2-3; 7 nucleotides align to TRBD2. J lost 3 bases, V lost 2 bases, and 8 bases had no gene match. This CDR3 contains 16 residues. CDR1 and CDR2 (germline): SEHNR, FQNEAQ (reference sequence). The CDR3 here is CASSLYEGGTTDTQYF. The CDR3 nucleotides read TGTGCCAGCAGCTTATACGAGGGAGGGACTACAGATACGCAGTATTTT.